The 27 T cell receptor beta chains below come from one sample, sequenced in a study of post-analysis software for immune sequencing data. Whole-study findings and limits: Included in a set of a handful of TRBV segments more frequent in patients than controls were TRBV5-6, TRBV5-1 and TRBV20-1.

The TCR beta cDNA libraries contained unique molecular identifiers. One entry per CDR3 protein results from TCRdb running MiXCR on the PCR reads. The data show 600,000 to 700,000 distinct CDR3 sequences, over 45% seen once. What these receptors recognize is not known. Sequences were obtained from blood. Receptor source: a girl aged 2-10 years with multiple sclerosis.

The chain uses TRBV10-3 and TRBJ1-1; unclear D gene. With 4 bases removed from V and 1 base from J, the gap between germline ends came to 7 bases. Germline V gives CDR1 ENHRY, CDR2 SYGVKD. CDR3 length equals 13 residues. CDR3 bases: TGTGCCATCAGTGCGACGGGGAACACTGAAGCTTTCTTT. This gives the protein CAISATGNTEAFF.

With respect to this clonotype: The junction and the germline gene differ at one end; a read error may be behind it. The CDR3 sequence: CASSFDYNGQFF. In nucleotides, the CDR3 is TGTGCCAGCAGCTTTGACTACAATGGGCAGTTCTTC. The chain couples TRBV7-9 to TRBJ2-1; the D gene is possibly TRBD2 (5 bases). There are 12 residues in the CDR3. Looked up from germline, CDR1 is SEHNR and CDR2 is FQNEAQ (reference sequence).

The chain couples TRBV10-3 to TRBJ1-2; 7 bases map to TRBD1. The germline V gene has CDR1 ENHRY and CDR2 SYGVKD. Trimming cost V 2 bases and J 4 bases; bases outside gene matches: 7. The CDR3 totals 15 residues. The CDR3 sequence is CAISEGTAGAYGYTF. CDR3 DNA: TGTGCCATCAGTGAGGGGACAGCGGGCGCCTATGGCTACACCTTC.

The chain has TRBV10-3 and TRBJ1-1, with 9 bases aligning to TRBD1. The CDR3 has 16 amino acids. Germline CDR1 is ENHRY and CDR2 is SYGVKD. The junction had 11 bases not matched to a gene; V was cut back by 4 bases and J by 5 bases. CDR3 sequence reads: CAISAAQGALGTEAFF. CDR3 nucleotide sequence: TGTGCCATCAGTGCCGCACAGGGGGCGCTGGGGACTGAAGCTTTCTTT.

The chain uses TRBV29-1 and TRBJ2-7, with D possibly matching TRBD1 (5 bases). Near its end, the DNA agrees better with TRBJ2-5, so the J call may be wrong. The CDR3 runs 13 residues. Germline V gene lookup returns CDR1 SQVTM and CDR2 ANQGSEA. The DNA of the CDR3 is TGCAGCGGGACGCAGGGCCCCGAGGAGACCCAGTACTTC. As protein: CSGTQGPEETQYF.

In DNA form, the CDR3 reads TGCAGCGTTACCACCGGGACAGGGCATCAGCCCCAGCATTTT. Translation: CSVTTGTGHQPQHF. This chain links TRBV29-1 with TRBJ1-5; the match to TRBD1 covers 9 bases. V shed 5 bases, J shed 5 bases, and the junction held 7 bases outside the gene matches. CDR1 and CDR2 (germline): SQVTM, ANQGSEA. This CDR3 spans 14 amino acids.

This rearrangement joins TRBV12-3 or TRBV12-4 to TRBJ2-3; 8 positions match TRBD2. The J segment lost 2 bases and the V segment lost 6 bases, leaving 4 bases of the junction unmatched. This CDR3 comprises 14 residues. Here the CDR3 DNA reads TGTGCCAGCAGGGCTAGCGGGTCCACAGATACGCAGTATTTT. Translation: CASRASGSTDTQYF.

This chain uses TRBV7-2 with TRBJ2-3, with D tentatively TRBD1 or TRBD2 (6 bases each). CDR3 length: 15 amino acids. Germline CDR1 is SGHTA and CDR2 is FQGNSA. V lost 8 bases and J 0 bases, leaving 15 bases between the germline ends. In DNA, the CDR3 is TGTGCCAGCGCGGCTACGGGGGCGAGCACAGATACGCAGTATTTT. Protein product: CASAATGASTDTQYF. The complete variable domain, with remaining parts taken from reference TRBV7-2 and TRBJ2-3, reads GAGVSQSPSNKVTEKGKDVELRCDPISGHTALYWYRQSLGQGLEFLIYFQGNSAPDKSGLPSDRFSAERTGGSVSTLTIQRTQQEDSAVYLCASAATGASTDTQYFGPGTRLTVL.

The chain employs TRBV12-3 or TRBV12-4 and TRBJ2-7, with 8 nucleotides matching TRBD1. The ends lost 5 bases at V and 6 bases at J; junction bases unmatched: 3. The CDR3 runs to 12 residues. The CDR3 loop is CASSRDRGEQYF. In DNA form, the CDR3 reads TGTGCCAGCAGTAGAGACAGGGGCGAGCAGTACTTC.

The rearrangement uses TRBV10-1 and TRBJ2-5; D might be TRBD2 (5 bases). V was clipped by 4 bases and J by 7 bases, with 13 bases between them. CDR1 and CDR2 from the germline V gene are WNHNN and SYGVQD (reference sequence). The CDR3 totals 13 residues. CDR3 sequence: CASSGLPYGTQYF. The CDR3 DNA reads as TGCGCCAGCAGTGGACTACCCTATGGGACCCAGTACTTC.

CDR3 DNA: TGTGCCACCAGCAGAGGACGAACCGGGACGGTAAACTACGAGCAGTACTTC. This encodes CATSRGRTGTVNYEQYF. The chain uses TRBV15 and TRBJ2-7; the D call may be TRBD1 or TRBD2 (5 bases each). V lost 1 base and J lost 3, with 19 bases in between. The germline V gene has CDR1 LNHNV and CDR2 YYDKDF (reference sequence). The CDR3 has 17 residues.

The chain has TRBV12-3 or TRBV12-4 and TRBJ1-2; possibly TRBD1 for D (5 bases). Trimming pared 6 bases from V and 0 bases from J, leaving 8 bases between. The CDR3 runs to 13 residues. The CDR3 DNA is TGTGCCAGCAGCAGGGACGCTAACTATGGCTACACCTTC. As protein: CASSRDANYGYTF.

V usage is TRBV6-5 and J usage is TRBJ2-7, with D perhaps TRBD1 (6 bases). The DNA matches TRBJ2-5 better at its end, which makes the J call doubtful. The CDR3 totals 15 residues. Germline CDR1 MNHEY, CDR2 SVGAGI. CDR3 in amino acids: CASSRQVLQGETQYF. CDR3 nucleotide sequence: TGTGCCAGCAGTCGACAGGTCTTGCAGGGCGAGACCCAGTACTTC.

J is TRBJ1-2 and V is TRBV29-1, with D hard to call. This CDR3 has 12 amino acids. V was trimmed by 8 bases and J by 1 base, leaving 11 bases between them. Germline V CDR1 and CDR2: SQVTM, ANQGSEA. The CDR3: CSSLGDNYGYTF. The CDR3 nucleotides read TGCAGCTCCCTAGGCGATAACTATGGCTACACCTTC.

The CDR3 reads CSARVLPQAEQFF. The CDR3 DNA follows: TGCAGTGCTAGAGTCCTGCCACAGGCTGAGCAGTTCTTC. V and J are TRBV20-1 and TRBJ2-1; maybe TRBD1 (5 bases). The germline V gene encodes CDR1 DFQATT and CDR2 SNEGSKA (reference sequence). The CDR3 loop spans 13 amino acids. The V end lost 1 base, the J end lost 9 bases, and 13 bases lay between the germline ends.

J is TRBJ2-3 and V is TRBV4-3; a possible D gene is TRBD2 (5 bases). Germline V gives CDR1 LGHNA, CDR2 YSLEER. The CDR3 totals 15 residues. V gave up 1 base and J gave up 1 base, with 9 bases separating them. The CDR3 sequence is CASSQAWRGTDTQYF. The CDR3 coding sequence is TGCGCCAGCAGCCAAGCTTGGCGGGGCACAGATACGCAGTATTTT.

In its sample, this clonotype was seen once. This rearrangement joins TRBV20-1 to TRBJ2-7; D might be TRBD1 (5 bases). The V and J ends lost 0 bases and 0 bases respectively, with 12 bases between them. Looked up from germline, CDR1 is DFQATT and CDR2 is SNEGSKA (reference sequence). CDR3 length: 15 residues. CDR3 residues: CSARDASRVSYEQYF. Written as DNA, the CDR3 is TGCAGTGCTAGAGATGCCTCCAGGGTCTCCTACGAGCAGTACTTC.

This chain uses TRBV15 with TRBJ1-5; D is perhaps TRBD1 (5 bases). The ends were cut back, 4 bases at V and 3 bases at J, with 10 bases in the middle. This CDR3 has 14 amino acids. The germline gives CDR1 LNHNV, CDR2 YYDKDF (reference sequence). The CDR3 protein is CATSTGHVNQPQHF. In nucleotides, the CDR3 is TGTGCCACCAGCACAGGACACGTCAATCAGCCCCAGCATTTT.

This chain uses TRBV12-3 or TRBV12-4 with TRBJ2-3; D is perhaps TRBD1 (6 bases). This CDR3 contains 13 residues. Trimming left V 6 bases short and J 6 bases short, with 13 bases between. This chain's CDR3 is CASSRTGFDTQYF. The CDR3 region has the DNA TGTGCCAGCAGCCGAACAGGGTTCGATACGCAGTATTTT.

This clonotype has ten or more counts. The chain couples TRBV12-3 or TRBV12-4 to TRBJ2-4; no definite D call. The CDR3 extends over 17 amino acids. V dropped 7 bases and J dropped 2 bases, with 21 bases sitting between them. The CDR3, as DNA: TGTGCCAGCATGACAAGGTTTAATAGGGTAACCAAAAACATTCAGTACTTC. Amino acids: CASMTRFNRVTKNIQYF.

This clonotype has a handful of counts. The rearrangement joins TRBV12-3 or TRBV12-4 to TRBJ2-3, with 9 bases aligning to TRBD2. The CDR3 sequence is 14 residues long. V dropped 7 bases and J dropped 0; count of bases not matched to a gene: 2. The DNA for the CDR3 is TGTGCCAGCAACCTAGCGGGGAGCACAGATACGCAGTATTTT. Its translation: CASNLAGSTDTQYF.

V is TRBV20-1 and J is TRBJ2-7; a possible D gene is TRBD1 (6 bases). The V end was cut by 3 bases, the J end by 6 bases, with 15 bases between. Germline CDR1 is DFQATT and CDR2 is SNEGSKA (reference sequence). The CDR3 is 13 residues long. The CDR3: CSASRQVRSEQYF. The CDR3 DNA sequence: TGCAGTGCTAGTCGACAGGTTCGTAGCGAGCAGTACTTC.

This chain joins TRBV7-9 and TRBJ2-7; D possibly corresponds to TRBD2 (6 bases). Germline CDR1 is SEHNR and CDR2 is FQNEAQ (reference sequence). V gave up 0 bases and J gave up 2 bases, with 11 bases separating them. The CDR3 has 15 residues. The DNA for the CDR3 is TGTGCCAGCAGCTTAGCGGGACGGGAGCCCTACGAGCAGTACTTC. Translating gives CASSLAGREPYEQYF.

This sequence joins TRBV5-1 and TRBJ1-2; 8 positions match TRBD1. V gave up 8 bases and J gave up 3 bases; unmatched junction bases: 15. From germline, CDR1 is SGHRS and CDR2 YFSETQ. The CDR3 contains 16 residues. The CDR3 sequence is CASSQPSGTGYYGYTF. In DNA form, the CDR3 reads TGCGCCAGTTCACAACCCTCCGGGACAGGCTACTATGGCTACACCTTC.

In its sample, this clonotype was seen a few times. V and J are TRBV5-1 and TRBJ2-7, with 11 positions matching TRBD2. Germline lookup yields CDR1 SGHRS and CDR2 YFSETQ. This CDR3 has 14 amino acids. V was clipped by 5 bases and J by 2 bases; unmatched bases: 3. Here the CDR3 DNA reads TGCGCCAGCAGGGAGGGACTAGCGGCCTACGAGCAGTACTTC. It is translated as CASREGLAAYEQYF.

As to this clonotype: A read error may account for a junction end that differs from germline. The DNA of the CDR3 is TGCGGCGTTGACCTCGGGCAGGGCGGAGAAAAACTGTTTTTT. It specifies CGVDLGQGGEKLFF. The chain has TRBV29-1 and TRBJ1-4; tentatively, D is TRBD1 (5 bases). Germline CDR1 is SQVTM and CDR2 is ANQGSEA. CDR3 length: 14 residues.

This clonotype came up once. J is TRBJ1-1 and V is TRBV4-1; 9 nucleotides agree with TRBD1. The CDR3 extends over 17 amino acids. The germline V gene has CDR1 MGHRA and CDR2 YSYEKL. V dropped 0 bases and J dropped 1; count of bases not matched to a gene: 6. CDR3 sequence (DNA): TGCGCCAGCAGCCAAGATCCCGGGACAGGGTGGAACACTGAAGCTTTCTTT. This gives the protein CASSQDPGTGWNTEAFF.